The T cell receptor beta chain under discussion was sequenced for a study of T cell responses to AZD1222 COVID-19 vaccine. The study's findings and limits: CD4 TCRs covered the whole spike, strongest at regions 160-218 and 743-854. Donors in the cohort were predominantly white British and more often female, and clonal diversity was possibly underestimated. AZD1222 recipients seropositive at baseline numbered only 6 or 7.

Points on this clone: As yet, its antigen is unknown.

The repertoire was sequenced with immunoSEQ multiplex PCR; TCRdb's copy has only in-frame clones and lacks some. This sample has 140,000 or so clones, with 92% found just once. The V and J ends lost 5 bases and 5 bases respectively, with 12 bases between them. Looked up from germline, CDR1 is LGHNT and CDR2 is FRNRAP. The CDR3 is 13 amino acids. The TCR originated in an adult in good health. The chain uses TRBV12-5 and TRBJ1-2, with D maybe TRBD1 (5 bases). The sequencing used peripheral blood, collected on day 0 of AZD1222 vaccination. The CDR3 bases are TGTGCTAGTGGTCCGGGGGTGGATTATGGCTACACCTTC. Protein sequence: CASGPGVDYGYTF.